This T cell receptor beta chain was captured by sequencing in a study of CD8 T cells in Susac syndrome. Findings and limits, study-wide: Only a relatively small number of individuals were included in the TCR sequencing and HLA analysis.

A word on this clonotype: The target antigen is unknown.

Sequencing targeted TCR beta in T cells from blood (CD8+ and CD4+). Controls matched for sex and age were healthy donors. Negative isolation was applied to CD8+ and CD4+ T cells, and FACS enrichment was applied to TEMRA cells. When the RNA was reverse transcribed, random hexamers were used with an input of roughly 0.45 to 1 ug. In TCRdb, the immunoSEQ multiplex PCR reads were re-called with MiXCR into one record per CDR3 protein. This repertoire shows about 120,000 distinct CDR3 sequences, 85% to 95% found once; its top ten account for roughly 0.098%. V lost 8 bases and J lost 0, with 11 bases in between. The CDR3 totals 14 residues. CDR1 is ENHRY, CDR2 SYGVKD, per germline.

J is TRBJ2-4 and V is TRBV10-3; D perhaps matches TRBD2 (5 bases). This clonotype was sampled from a human donor in good health. Sequences were obtained from CD4+ T cells from PBMCs. The CDR3 region has the DNA TGTGCCATCTCGAGCGGAACAGCCAAAAACATTCAGTACTTC. Amino acid sequence: CAISSGTAKNIQYF.